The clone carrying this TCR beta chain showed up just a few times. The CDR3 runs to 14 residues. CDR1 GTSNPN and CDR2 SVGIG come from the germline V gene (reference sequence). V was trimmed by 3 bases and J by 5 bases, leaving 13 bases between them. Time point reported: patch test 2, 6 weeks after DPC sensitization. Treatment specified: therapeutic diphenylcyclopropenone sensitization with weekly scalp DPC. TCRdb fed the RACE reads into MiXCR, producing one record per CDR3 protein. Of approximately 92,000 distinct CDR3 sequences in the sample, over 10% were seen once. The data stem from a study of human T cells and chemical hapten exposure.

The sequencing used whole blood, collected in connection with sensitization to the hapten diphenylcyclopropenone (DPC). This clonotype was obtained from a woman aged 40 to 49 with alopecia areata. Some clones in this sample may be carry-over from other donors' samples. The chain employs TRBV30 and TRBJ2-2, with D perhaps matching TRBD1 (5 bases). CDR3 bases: TGTGCCTGGAGACTCCAGGGAAGGACCGGGGAGCTGTTTTTT. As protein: CAWRLQGRTGELFF.